The 18 T cell receptor beta chains presented below share a single source sample, sequenced in a study of tumor-infiltrating lymphocytes in primary liver carcinoma. The study co-extracted DNA and RNA from around 20-30 mg of unsorted bulk tissue. TCR beta cDNA was reverse-transcribed from about 550 ng of total RNA. The reaction used a constant-region primer and ProtoScript II reverse transcriptase. Three nested multiplex PCR rounds, a slightly modified ARM-PCR, produced the libraries for TCR beta. Forward primers for TRBV1-TRBV30 and a C-beta reverse primer served the first two PCR rounds, at approximately 10 cycles each. TCRdb reanalysed the multiplex PCR reads using MiXCR and keeps one entry per CDR3 protein. Altogether some 110,000 distinct CDR3 sequences are present, 64% being singletons, with the ten largest covering 8% to 9%. Sequencing was carried out using liver tumor tissue from sampling region 3. Documented subset: tumor region T3, left-lateral pole. These receptors were collected from a woman aged 55-75 years with primary liver carcinoma and hepatitis B virus infection.

This clonotype was recorded a few times. Since a much larger clone is just one base distant, this may be a read error. The chain recombines TRBV12-3 or TRBV12-4 with TRBJ1-1; maybe TRBD1 (6 bases). This CDR3 has 14 amino acids. The CDR3 is CASSPRTENTDAFF. Written as DNA, the CDR3 is TGTGCCAGCAGCCCCCGGACAGAGAACACTGATGCTTTCTTT.

A remark on this clonotype: Given a much more abundant clone one base away, this may be a read error. V is TRBV6-6 and J is TRBJ1-4, with TRBD1 matching 9 bases. CDR1 and CDR2 (germline): MNHNY, SVGAGI (reference sequence). Germline trimming cut 4 bases from V and 0 bases from J; bases unmatched to any gene: 6. This CDR3 region has 17 residues. The CDR3 DNA reads as TGTGCCAGCAGTTGCCCCGGACAGGGGCCAACTAATGAAAAACTGTTTTTT. It specifies CASSCPGQGPTNEKLFF.

Regarding this clonotype: A read error may produce the germline difference seen at one junction end. CDR3 sequence: CPSSQSGQGNAEAFF. CDR3 sequence (DNA): TGCCCCAGCAGCCAATCGGGACAGGGGAACGCTGAAGCTTTCTTT. This chain uses TRBV4-1 with TRBJ1-1; 10 bases agree with TRBD1. Germline values: CDR1 MGHRA, CDR2 YSYEKL. The CDR3 sequence is 15 residues long.

The CDR3 here is CSTDQGAQKDGYTF. CDR3 in DNA: TGCAGCACCGATCAGGGAGCTCAGAAGGACGGCTACACCTTC. The chain has TRBV29-1 and TRBJ1-2; the D gene is possibly TRBD1 (5 bases). From germline, CDR1 is SQVTM and CDR2 ANQGSEA. CDR3 length: 14 amino acids. Trimming stripped 8 bases from V and 8 bases from J, with 24 bases between.

The CDR3 bases are TGCGCCAGCAGCTTGGTAGCGGGACCCAATCAGCCCCAGCATTTT. Its protein is CASSLVAGPNQPQHF. This rearrangement joins TRBV5-1 to TRBJ1-5, with a possible D match to TRBD1 (5 bases). The V gene lost 0 bases and the J gene lost 3 bases, with 10 bases spanning the gap. Germline loops: CDR1 SGHRS, CDR2 YFSETQ. The CDR3 consists of 15 residues.

This clonotype was seen once. One end of the junction fails to match germline, which may point to a read error. The V gene is TRBV4-1, the J gene TRBJ1-1; D is unresolved. This CDR3 spans 13 amino acids. CDR1 is MGHRA, CDR2 YSYEKL, per germline. CDR3 residues: CASNQDPRTEAFF. The CDR3 coding sequence is TGCGCTAGCAACCAAGATCCGCGGACTGAAGCTTTCTTC.

As to this clonotype: An end of the junction does not agree with germline; a read error may underlie this. J is TRBJ1-2 and V is TRBV6-6, with a weak D call TRBD1 (6 bases). The germline CDR1 and CDR2 sequences are MNHNY and SVGAGI (reference sequence). The CDR3 runs to 12 residues. CDR3 nucleotides: TGTACCAGCAGTTACAGGGATTATTGCTACACCTTC. Its translation is CTSSYRDYCYTF.

J is TRBJ2-5 and V is TRBV11-2; unclear D gene. Germline V lookup: CDR1 SGHAT, CDR2 FQNNGV. The germline V and J ends were trimmed by 8 bases and 7 bases, with 8 bases remaining between them. CDR3 length equals 10 residues. The CDR3 DNA follows: TGTGCCAGCGGAACCTGGACCCAGTACTTC. Protein product: CASGTWTQYF.

The chain links TRBV6-6 to TRBJ2-2; the D gene could be TRBD1 or TRBD2 (6 bases each). Germline CDR1 is MNHNY and CDR2 is SVGAGI (reference sequence). V lost 2 bases and J 14 bases, leaving 21 bases between the germline ends. This CDR3 is 15 amino acids long. CDR3: CASSYGGSNTGGLFF. CDR3 nucleotides: TGTGCCAGCAGTTACGGGGGCAGCAACACCGGGGGACTGTTTTTT.

Details on this clonotype: One junction end disagrees with the germline gene, perhaps due to a read error. This sequence joins TRBV6-1 and TRBJ2-3; 8 bases are a match to TRBD2. The germline V gene has CDR1 MNHNS and CDR2 SASEGT. CDR3 size: 15 residues. The CDR3 here is CACRGGTAGTDTQYF. The CDR3 nucleotides read TGTGCCTGCCGGGGGGGCACAGCTGGCACAGATACACAGTATTTT.

To note about this clonotype: The CDR3 carries no conserved terminal phenylalanine or tryptophan, so it likely arises from a read error. The chain combines TRBV6-8 with TRBJ2-2; the D gene could be TRBD1 or TRBD2 (6 bases each). This CDR3 spans 19 amino acids. CDR1 MNHGY and CDR2 SAAAGT come from the germline V gene. CDR3 loop: CASPSGVVCPEGDTGGLFS. CDR3 nucleotides: TGTGCCAGCCCTTCCGGGGTAGTGTGCCCCGAGGGGGACACCGGGGGGCTGTTTTCT.

V gene TRBV28 combines with J gene TRBJ2-7; weak D call: TRBD2 (6 bases). The CDR3 covers 13 residues. Germline-derived CDR1 and CDR2 are MDHEN and SYDVKM. V was clipped by 6 bases and J by 3 bases, with 12 bases between them. The DNA of the CDR3 is TGTGCCAGCAGGAATAACGGGGGCTACGAGCAGTACTTC. This translates into CASRNNGGYEQYF.

Turning to this clonotype: The germline gene is not matched at one end of the junction; a read error may be the cause. The chain carries TRBV4-2 and TRBJ1-2, with D tentatively TRBD1 (6 bases). The CDR3 contains 15 residues. Germline V gives CDR1 LGHNA, CDR2 YNFKEQ. DNA of the CDR3: TGTCCCAGCAGCCAATGGTCTGGACAGACCTATGACTACACCTTC. Translation gives CPSSQWSGQTYDYTF.

Of note for this clonotype: A much more abundant neighbour one base away suggests this may be a read error. The chain has TRBV13 and TRBJ2-7, with TRBD2 identical over 7 bases. Germline loops: CDR1 PRHDT, CDR2 FYEKMQ (reference sequence). There are 15 residues in the CDR3. The CDR3 nucleotides are TGTGCCAGCAGCTTATATGCTAGCGGACCCCACGAGCTGTACTTC. Translating it yields CASSLYASGPHELYF.

Of note for this clonotype: A read error may produce the germline difference seen at one junction end. The chain employs TRBV11-2 and TRBJ2-3, with a possible D match to TRBD1 (5 bases). The germline V gene encodes CDR1 SGHAT and CDR2 FQNNGV. This CDR3 has 11 residues. As DNA, the CDR3 is TGTGCCAACAGCTTTGGGGCGACGCAGTATTTT. This gives the protein CANSFGATQYF. Complete variable domain (other parts from reference TRBV11-2 and TRBJ2-3): EAGVAQSPRYKIIEKRQSVAFWCNPISGHATLYWYQQILGQGPKLLIQFQNNGVVDDSQLPKDRFSAERLKGVDSTLKIQPAKLEDSAVYLCANSFGATQYFGPGTRLTVL.

This clonotype was counted once. This may come from a read error, since a much larger clone is one base off. The gene calls are TRBV10-3 and TRBJ2-2, with a tentative D call TRBD2 (5 bases). This CDR3 region has 15 residues. Germline values: CDR1 ENHRY, CDR2 SYGVKD. CDR3 sequence (DNA): TGTGCCACCGTCGAGACTTCGCCGAACACCGGGGATCTGTTTTTT. Protein: CATVETSPNTGDLFF.

This clonotype has at least ten counts. J is TRBJ2-5 and V is TRBV6-5; 13 bases are a match to TRBD2. V lost 6 bases, J lost 2 bases, and 18 bases stayed unmatched. The CDR3 is 20 residues long. Germline V lookup: CDR1 MNHEY, CDR2 SVGAGI. CDR3 bases: TGTGCCAGCAGCCGCTTCGGTCCGGGACTAGCGGGGTTACTTCAAGAGACCCAGTACTTC. Protein sequence: CASSRFGPGLAGLLQETQYF.

In its sample, this clonotype was seen once. In this CDR3 the conserved last residue, phenylalanine or tryptophan, is missing, so a read error is likely. The DNA is left out, because the CDR3 cannot be placed on it with certainty; the CDR3 is given as TCRdb lists it. The V call is TRBV12-3 or TRBV12-4, the J call TRBJ1-1. The length of the CDR3 is 13 amino acids, counting both ends. The CDR3 loop is CASSLAEDTEASS.